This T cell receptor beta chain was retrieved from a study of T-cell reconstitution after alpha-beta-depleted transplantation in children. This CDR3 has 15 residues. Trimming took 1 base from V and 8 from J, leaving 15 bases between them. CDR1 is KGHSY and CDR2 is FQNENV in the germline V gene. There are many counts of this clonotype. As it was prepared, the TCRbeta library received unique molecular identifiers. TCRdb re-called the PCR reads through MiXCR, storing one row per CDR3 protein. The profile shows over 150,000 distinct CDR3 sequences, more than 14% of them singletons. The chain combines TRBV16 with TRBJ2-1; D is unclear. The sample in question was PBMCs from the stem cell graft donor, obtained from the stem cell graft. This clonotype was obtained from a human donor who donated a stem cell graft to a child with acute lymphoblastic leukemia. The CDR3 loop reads CASSQLEARTYEQFF. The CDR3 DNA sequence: TGTGCCAGCAGCCAATTAGAAGCAAGAACTTATGAGCAGTTCTTC.